This TCR beta chain emerged from a study of T cells in narcolepsy. With 0 bases removed from V and 0 bases from J, the gap between germline ends came to 2 bases. This CDR3 contains 13 residues. Per germline, CDR1 MGHRA and CDR2 YSYEKL. TCRdb's copy holds only in-frame clones and misses some; the assay was immunoSEQ multiplex PCR. The sample has about 30,000 clones, under 85% seen once. The chain joins TRBV4-1 to TRBJ1-1; no firm D call. This TCR was sampled from a human donor in good health. The sample was memory (CD45RA-) CD4+ T cells from blood. CDR3 region: CASSQEVNTEAFF. The DNA of the CDR3 is TGCGCCAGCAGCCAAGAGGTGAACACTGAAGCTTTCTTT.